One T cell receptor beta chain is described in this entry. Its antigen is not known. Primers included in the PCR were 60 Vbeta and 13 Jbeta primers. The repertoire was sequenced with immunoSEQ multiplex PCR; TCRdb's copy has only in-frame clones and lacks some. The sample carries about 160,000 clones, about 85% recorded once. The record originates from a study of cytomegalovirus exposure and HLA in healthy donors. V lost 3 bases to trimming and J lost 0 bases; unmatched junction nucleotides: 6. CDR1 is KGHSH, CDR2 LQKENI, per germline. The CDR3 is 16 amino acids. The study's findings and limits: Many donors shared some public TCRs, even though most TCR sequences were rare. An analysis was carried out at a later point. It showed that HLA-associated TCR beta chains were more clonally expanded than equally common non-associated chains.

V is TRBV18 and J is TRBJ2-7; 9 bases match TRBD1. This clonotype originated in a male donor in good health and CMV-seropositive. Sequenced input: PBMCs. CDR3 bases: TGTGCCAGCTCACCCCAAGGACAGGGGCTCTCCTACGAGCAGTACTTC. Encoded protein: CASSPQGQGLSYEQYF.